The 29 T cell receptor beta chains below all came from one sample that was sequenced in a study of T cell repertoires in cytomegalovirus infection. TCRdb recomputed calls from the reads with MiXCR, one row per CDR3 protein. Counted here are roughly 630,000 distinct CDR3 sequences, more than 20% occurring once; the ten biggest clones make up roughly 8%. The specimen was CD8+ T cells from PBMCs. All receptors come from a human donor in good health (CMV status not recorded). Some clones in this sample may be carry-over from other donors' samples.

The sample holds one count of this clonotype. It may be a read error: a sequence one base away is much more abundant. The chain employs TRBV6-5 and TRBJ1-5; no definite D call. The CDR3 consists of 14 residues. V was clipped by 2 bases and J by 4 bases, with 9 bases between them. CDR1 is MNHEY, CDR2 SVGAGI, per germline. The CDR3 is CASSYGSANQPQHF. CDR3 nucleotide sequence: TGTGCCAGCAGTTACGGGTCAGCTAATCAGCCCCAGCATTTT.

This clonotype was observed many times. The rearrangement joins TRBV20-1 to TRBJ2-7, with 10 bases matching TRBD2. The CDR3 has 13 residues. Germline loops: CDR1 DFQATT, CDR2 SNEGSKA (reference sequence). The junction had 1 base not matched to a gene; V was cut back by 2 bases and J by 3 bases. The CDR3 DNA follows: TGCAGTGCTAGACTAGCGGGGGTCTACGAGCAGTACTTC. This sequence encodes CSARLAGVYEQYF.

This clonotype was counted ten times or more. The chain combines TRBV7-8 with TRBJ1-1; TRBD1 matches 9 bases. The CDR3 runs to 14 residues. Looked up from germline, CDR1 is SGHVS and CDR2 is FQNEAQ. V was pared by 5 bases and J by 7 bases, with 8 bases of the junction left unmatched. CDR3 DNA: TGTGCCAGCAGCCCCGGACAGGGGCTTATTGAAGCTTTCTTT. Its protein is CASSPGQGLIEAFF.

In this sample, this clonotype turned up a few times. V is TRBV10-2 and J is TRBJ2-7; the match to TRBD2 covers 7 bases. This CDR3 is built from 15 residues. After removal of 2 bases from V and 0 bases from J, the junction contained 4 bases not matched to a gene. Germline values: CDR1 WSHSY, CDR2 SAAADI. The CDR3 bases are TGCGCCAGCAGTGAGAACGGGAGGAGCTCCTACGAGCAGTACTTC. As protein: CASSENGRSSYEQYF.

This clonotype was counted ten times or more. CDR3 coding DNA: TGTGCCAGCAGCTCTGGGAGCACTGAAGCTTTCTTT. It yields the protein CASSSGSTEAFF. The chain links TRBV7-9 to TRBJ1-1; D remains ambiguous. V gave up 4 bases and J gave up 4 bases, with 7 bases separating them. The CDR3 is 12 amino acids. The germline V gene encodes CDR1 SEHNR and CDR2 FQNEAQ (reference sequence).

This clonotype showed up many times. V is TRBV5-8 and J is TRBJ1-3; TRBD1 might be the D (5 bases). V lost 3 bases and J lost 0, with 13 bases in between. The germline V gene encodes CDR1 SGHTS and CDR2 YDEGEE. CDR3 length: 16 residues. CDR3 coding DNA: TGTGCCAGCAGCTGGGGCATTACCTTCTCTGGAAACACCATATATTTT. It yields the protein CASSWGITFSGNTIYF.

This clonotype was picked up many times. The chain carries TRBV7-9 and TRBJ2-3; D is unclear. V was pared by 5 bases and J by 4 bases, with 10 bases between. CDR1 is SEHNR and CDR2 is FQNEAQ in the germline V gene (reference sequence). The CDR3 contains 13 residues. The CDR3 bases are TGTGCCAGCAGCCCCCGACGATCAGATACGCAGTATTTT. Translated, it gives CASSPRRSDTQYF.

The chain couples TRBV3-1 to TRBJ2-1; no clear D. The CDR3 consists of 16 residues. Germline loops: CDR1 LGHDT, CDR2 YNNKEL (reference sequence). Trimming removed 2 bases at V and 1 base at J, with 12 bases between. The CDR3 region has the DNA TGTGCCAGCAGCCAACCGTCGGGCCCGTCCTACAATGAGCAGTTCTTC. It encodes CASSQPSGPSYNEQFF.

Turning to this clonotype: A single base separates this from a much larger clone, so it may be a read error. This chain connects TRBV28 to TRBJ2-5; 7 positions agree with TRBD2. From germline, CDR1 is MDHEN and CDR2 SYDVKM. V was pared by 5 bases and J by 3 bases, with 6 bases of the junction left unmatched. The CDR3 length is 14 residues. The CDR3: CASSTGEGEETQYF. For the CDR3, the DNA is TGTGCCAGCAGTACTGGGGAGGGAGAAGAGACCCAGTACTTC. The full variable domain, with the rest looked up from reference TRBV28 and TRBJ2-5, is DVKVTQSSRYLVKRTGEKVFLECVQDMDHENMFWYRQDPGLGLRLIYFSYDVKMKEKGDIPEGYSVSREKKERFSLILESASTNQTSMYLCASSTGEGEETQYFGPGTRLLVL.

The chain joins TRBV29-1 to TRBJ1-4; TRBD1 might be the D (5 bases). The CDR3 runs to 15 residues. V was pared by 7 bases and J by 5 bases, with 20 bases between. The germline gives CDR1 SQVTM, CDR2 ANQGSEA. CDR3 sequence (DNA): TGCAGCGGAAGAGGTGGGGCAGGGTCAAATGAAAAACTGTTTTTT. Amino acids: CSGRGGAGSNEKLFF. Supplemented by reference TRBV29-1 and TRBJ1-4, the full variable domain reads SAVISQKPSRDICQRGTSLTIQCQVDSQVTMMFWYRQQPGQSLTLIATANQGSEATYESGFVIDKFPISRPNLTFSTLTVSNMSPEDSSIYLCSGRGGAGSNEKLFFGSGTQLSVL.

This clonotype was seen a few times. This sequence joins TRBV6-1 and TRBJ1-1; D uncertain. Germline CDR1 MNHNS, CDR2 SASEGT. The CDR3 covers 14 residues. V lost 6 bases and J lost 3, with 14 bases in between. The CDR3 sequence is CASRIAYLDTEAFF. CDR3 nucleotides: TGTGCCAGCAGAATAGCTTACCTTGACACTGAAGCTTTCTTT.

Concerning this clonotype: Possible read error: a much larger clone is one base away. This chain connects TRBV11-2 to TRBJ1-5; D uncertain. The CDR3 length is 14 residues. The germline gives CDR1 SGHAT, CDR2 FQNNGV. This CDR3 is CASSLERDNQPQHF. The CDR3 DNA reads as TGTGCCAGCAGCCTAGAGCGAGACAATCAGCCCCAGCATTTT.

This clonotype has only a few counts. This chain links TRBV28 with TRBJ2-3, with 12 nucleotides matching TRBD2. With 2 bases clipped from V and 2 bases from J, the junction kept 5 bases outside the gene matches. Germline V gene sequence: CDR1 MDHEN, CDR2 SYDVKM. This CDR3 comprises 17 residues. The CDR3 coding sequence is TGTGCCAGCAGTTTACCACTAGCGGGGGGCCCCACAGATACGCAGTATTTT. Its protein is CASSLPLAGGPTDTQYF.

The J gene is TRBJ2-1, the V gene TRBV10-3; possible D gene TRBD1, 5 bases. Trimming shortened V by 0 bases and J by 2 bases, and 5 bases separated the two germline ends. The CDR3 contains 14 residues. Looked up from germline, CDR1 is ENHRY and CDR2 is SYGVKD. The CDR3 DNA sequence: TGTGCCATCAGTGAGTCGACAGCCTACAATGAGCAGTTCTTC. Its protein is CAISESTAYNEQFF.

In this sample, this clonotype turned up many times. The chain couples TRBV7-2 to TRBJ2-1; possibly TRBD1 for D (5 bases). Germline lookup yields CDR1 SGHTA and CDR2 FQGNSA. Trimming stripped 1 base from V and 8 bases from J, with 15 bases between. This CDR3 comprises 15 residues. In DNA form, the CDR3 reads TGTGCCAGCAGCTTAGAAGGGGTTAAAAGGGATGAGCAGTTCTTC. Protein product: CASSLEGVKRDEQFF.

This chain joins TRBV6-4 and TRBJ2-3; 8 bases match TRBD2. After removal of 3 bases from V and 2 bases from J, the junction contained 4 bases not matched to a gene. This CDR3 is 15 amino acids long. Germline-derived CDR1 and CDR2 are MRHNA and SNTAGT. CDR3 sequence reads: CASSDGSGDTDTQYF. The CDR3 DNA reads as TGTGCCAGCAGTGATGGTAGCGGGGACACAGATACGCAGTATTTT.

This sequence joins TRBV27 and TRBJ2-3, with D maybe TRBD2 (6 bases). CDR1 and CDR2 (germline): MNHEY, SMNVEV (reference sequence). The V and J ends lost 4 bases and 0 bases respectively, with 14 bases between them. The CDR3 runs 16 residues. DNA for the CDR3: TGTGCCAGCAGTTGGAATAGCGGTACTAGCACAGATACGCAGTATTTT. This sequence encodes CASSWNSGTSTDTQYF.

V and J are TRBV28 and TRBJ1-2, with 12 bases identical to TRBD1. After removal of 6 bases from V and 7 bases from J, the junction contained 15 bases not matched to a gene. CDR3 length: 17 amino acids. Germline CDR1 is MDHEN and CDR2 is SYDVKM. The CDR3: CASRDSWGTGGDLGYTF. DNA for the CDR3: TGTGCCAGCAGAGACTCATGGGGGACAGGGGGCGATCTTGGCTACACCTTC.

This clonotype was detected a few times. This chain uses TRBV7-6 with TRBJ2-7; 7 bases fit TRBD2. Trimming cost V 0 bases and J 3 bases; bases outside gene matches: 5. Germline V gives CDR1 SGHVS, CDR2 FNYEAQ. The CDR3 runs to 15 residues. The DNA of the CDR3 is TGTGCCAGCAGCTTAGCGGGTGGGACTATCTACGAGCAGTACGTC. Amino acid sequence: CASSLAGGTIYEQYV.

Comments on this clonotype: A much larger clone sits a single nucleotide away, making a read error possible. The chain carries TRBV7-6 and TRBJ2-2, with D possibly called TRBD1 or TRBD2 (7 bases each). The CDR3 runs 17 residues. CDR1 is SGHVS and CDR2 is FNYEAQ in the germline V gene. The CDR3 region has the DNA TGTGCCAGCAGCCCGAAGCGGGGACAGATAAACACCGGGGGGCTGTTTTTT. It encodes CASSPKRGQINTGGLFF.

Points on this clonotype: Being one base from a much bigger clone, this may be a read error. The chain has TRBV7-1 and TRBJ2-7, with D perhaps TRBD1 (6 bases). TRBV7-1 is treated as an ORF (open reading frame) with a function not yet certain. The CDR3 length is 15 residues. The CDR3 reads CASSPPRTDSYELYF. CDR3 DNA: TGTGCCAGCAGCCCCCCTCGGACAGACTCCTACGAGCTGTACTTC.

Comment on this clonotype: At one end, the junction sequence differs from germline, possibly due to a read error. The chain recombines TRBV11-2 with TRBJ2-1; D is uncertain. Germline V gives CDR1 SGHAT, CDR2 FQNNGV. The length of the CDR3 is 16 residues. The CDR3 bases are TGTGCCAGCAGCAAACGACAAGACTTCTCCCACAATGAGCAGTTCTTC. It is translated as CASSKRQDFSHNEQFF.

The chain employs TRBV10-1 and TRBJ1-1; no clear D. Trimming pared 5 bases from V and 8 bases from J, leaving 12 bases between. Germline V CDR1 and CDR2: WNHNN, SYGVQD (reference sequence). This CDR3 spans 12 amino acids. Here the CDR3 reads CASSLGYGEAFF. In DNA, the CDR3 is TGCGCCAGCAGTTTGGGGTACGGCGAAGCTTTCTTT.

In its sample, this clonotype was seen many times. This chain connects TRBV7-9 to TRBJ1-1, with D perhaps matching TRBD1 (5 bases). The V gene lost 3 bases and the J gene lost 4 bases, with 15 bases spanning the gap. The CDR3 sequence is 15 residues long. Germline V gives CDR1 SEHNR, CDR2 FQNEAQ (reference sequence). The CDR3 bases are TGTGCCAGCAGCTTGGCTAGGGGTGAGGGCACTGAAGCTTTCTTT. It codes for CASSLARGEGTEAFF.

J is TRBJ2-7 and V is TRBV12-5, with 10 nucleotides matching TRBD1. CDR3 length: 15 amino acids. Germline trimming cut 4 bases from V and 3 bases from J; bases unmatched to any gene: 6. The germline CDR1 and CDR2 sequences are LGHNT and FRNRAP. CDR3 nucleotides: TGTGCTAGTGGTTCCACCGGGACAGGGGTCTACGAGCAGTACTTC. Its protein product is CASGSTGTGVYEQYF.

The chain couples TRBV20-1 to TRBJ2-7, with 7 bases fitting TRBD1. This CDR3 has 13 residues. Germline CDR1 is DFQATT and CDR2 is SNEGSKA (reference sequence). As DNA, the CDR3 is TGCATCATCCCCGGGACAGCTTCCTACGAGCAGTACGTC. Translating it yields CIIPGTASYEQYV.

This clonotype has ten or more counts. V and J are TRBV7-2 and TRBJ2-1, with 7 bases that match TRBD2. The germline V gene encodes CDR1 SGHTA and CDR2 FQGNSA. This CDR3 region has 10 residues. CDR3 loop: CASGGFEQFF. The CDR3 DNA reads as TGTGCTTCCGGGGGGTTCGAGCAGTTCTTC.

This clonotype showed up just a few times. CDR3 in DNA: TGTGCCAGCAGTGGTCCTATTGGCTACACCTTC. Translated, it gives CASSGPIGYTF. The chain recombines TRBV12-3 or TRBV12-4 with TRBJ1-2; D gene ambiguous. This CDR3 spans 11 amino acids. The ends were cut back, 5 bases at V and 7 bases at J, with 8 bases in the middle.

In its sample, this clonotype was seen a few times. This chain connects TRBV2 to TRBJ2-1; D remains ambiguous. CDR1 is SNHLY and CDR2 is FYNNEI in the germline V gene. There are 15 residues in the CDR3. Trimming pared 10 bases from V and 0 bases from J, leaving 16 bases between. The CDR3 DNA reads TGTGCCACCAATGTCGCGAAGGGCTCCTACAATGAGCAGTTCTTC. Translation gives CATNVAKGSYNEQFF. The complete variable domain, with remaining parts taken from reference TRBV2 and TRBJ2-1, reads EPEVTQTPSHQVTQMGQEVILRCVPISNHLYFYWYRQILGQKVEFLVSFYNNEISEKSEIFDDQFSVERPDGSNFTLKIRSTKLEDSAMYFCATNVAKGSYNEQFFGPGTRLTVL.